These T cell receptor beta chains were read from a single sample in a study of T cell responses to AZD1222 COVID-19 vaccine. Sequencing was performed with immunoSEQ multiplex PCR; in TCRdb, only in-frame clones are kept and a portion is missing. The sample has more than 85,000 clones, roughly 88% seen once. The source was peripheral blood, collected on day 0 of AZD1222 vaccination. The receptor set was obtained from an adult in good health. Each CDR3 is given without its conserved first and last residue.

j_gene: TRBJ1-1
v_gene: TRBV6-5
CDR3aa: ASSKGQGYTEAF

j_gene: TRBJ1-2
v_gene: TRBV28
CDR3aa: ASSLTGHFGYT

j_gene: TRBJ1-2
v_gene: TRBV10-3
CDR3aa: ATTMTGGYGYT

j_gene: TRBJ1-5
v_gene: TRBV2
CDR3aa: ASSRVEGSQPQH

j_gene: TRBJ2-1
v_gene: TRBV7-7
CDR3aa: ASSLAPRGGLNEQF

j_gene: TRBJ1-3
v_gene: TRBV3-1/TRBV3-2
CDR3aa: ASSQERLKRDLENTIY

j_gene: TRBJ2-7
v_gene: TRBV3-1/TRBV3-2
CDR3aa: ASSQAAGTASYEQY

j_gene: TRBJ2-5
v_gene: TRBV7-9
CDR3aa: ASSHDLEETQY

j_gene: TRBJ2-3
v_gene: TRBV3-1/TRBV3-2
CDR3aa: ASSRDRRADTQY

j_gene: TRBJ2-7
v_gene: TRBV29-1
CDR3aa: SASGTSGVQY